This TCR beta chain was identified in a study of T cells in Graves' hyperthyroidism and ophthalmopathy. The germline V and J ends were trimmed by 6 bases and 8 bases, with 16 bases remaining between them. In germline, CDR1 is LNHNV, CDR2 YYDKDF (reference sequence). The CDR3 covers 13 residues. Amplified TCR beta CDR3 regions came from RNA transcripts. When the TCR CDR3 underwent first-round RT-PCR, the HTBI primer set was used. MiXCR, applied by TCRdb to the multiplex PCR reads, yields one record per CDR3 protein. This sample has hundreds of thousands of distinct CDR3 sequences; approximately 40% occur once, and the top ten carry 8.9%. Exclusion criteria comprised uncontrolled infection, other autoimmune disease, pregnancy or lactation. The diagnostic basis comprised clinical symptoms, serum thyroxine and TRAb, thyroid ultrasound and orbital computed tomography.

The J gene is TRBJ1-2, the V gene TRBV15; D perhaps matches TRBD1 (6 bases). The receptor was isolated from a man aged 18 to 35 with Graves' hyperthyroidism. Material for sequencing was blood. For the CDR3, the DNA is TGTGCCACCAGTAGGGAACAGGGACGGGGCTACACCTTC. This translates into CATSREQGRGYTF.